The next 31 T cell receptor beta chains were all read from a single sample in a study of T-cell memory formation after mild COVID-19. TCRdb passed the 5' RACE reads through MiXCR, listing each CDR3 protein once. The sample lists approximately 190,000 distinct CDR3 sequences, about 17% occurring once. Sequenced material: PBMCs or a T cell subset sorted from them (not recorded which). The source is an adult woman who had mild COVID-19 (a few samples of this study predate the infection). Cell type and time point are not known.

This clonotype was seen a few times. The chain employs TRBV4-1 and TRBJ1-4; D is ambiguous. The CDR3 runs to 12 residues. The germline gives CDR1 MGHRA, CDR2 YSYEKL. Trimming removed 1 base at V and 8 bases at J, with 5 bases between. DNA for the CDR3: TGCGCCAGCAGCCAAGGAGGGGAAAAACTGTTTTTT. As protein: CASSQGGEKLFF.

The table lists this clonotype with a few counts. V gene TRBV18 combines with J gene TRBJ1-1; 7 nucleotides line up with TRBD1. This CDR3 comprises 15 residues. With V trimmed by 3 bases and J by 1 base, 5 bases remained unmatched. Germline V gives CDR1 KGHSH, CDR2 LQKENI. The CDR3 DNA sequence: TGTGCCAGCTCACCCGAACAGGGGCGGAACACTGAAGCTTTCTTT. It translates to CASSPEQGRNTEAFF.

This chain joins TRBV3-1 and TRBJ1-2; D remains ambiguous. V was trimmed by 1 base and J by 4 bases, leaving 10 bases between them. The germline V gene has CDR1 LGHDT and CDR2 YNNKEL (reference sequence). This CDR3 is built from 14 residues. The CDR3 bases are TGTGCCAGCAGCCAAGTCGGTAAAGGCTATGGCTACACCTTC. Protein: CASSQVGKGYGYTF.

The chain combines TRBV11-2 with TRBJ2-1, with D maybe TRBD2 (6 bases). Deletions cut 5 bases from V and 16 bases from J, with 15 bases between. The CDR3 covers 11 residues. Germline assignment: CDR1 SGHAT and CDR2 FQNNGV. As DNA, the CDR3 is TGTGCCAGCAGCCCCGGGGCGGGGAATTTCTTC. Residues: CASSPGAGNFF.

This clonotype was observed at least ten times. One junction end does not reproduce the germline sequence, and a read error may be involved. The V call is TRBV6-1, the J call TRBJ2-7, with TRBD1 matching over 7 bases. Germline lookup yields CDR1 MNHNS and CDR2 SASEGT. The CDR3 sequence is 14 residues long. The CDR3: CASSQTGRSSEQYF. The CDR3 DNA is TGTGCCAGCAGCCAGACAGGGCGGTCCTCCGAGCAGTACTTC.

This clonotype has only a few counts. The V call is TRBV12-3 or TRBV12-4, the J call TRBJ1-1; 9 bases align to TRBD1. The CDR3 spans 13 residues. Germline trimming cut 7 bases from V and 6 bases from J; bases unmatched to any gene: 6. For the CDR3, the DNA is TGTGCCAGCAACCGACAGGGGGGGTCTGAAGCTTTCTTT. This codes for CASNRQGGSEAFF.

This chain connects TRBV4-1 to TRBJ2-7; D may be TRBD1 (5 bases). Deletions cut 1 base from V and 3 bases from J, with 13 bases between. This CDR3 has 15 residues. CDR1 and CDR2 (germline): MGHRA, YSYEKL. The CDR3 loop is CASSQGTTQFYEQYF. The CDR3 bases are TGCGCCAGCAGCCAAGGGACAACCCAATTCTACGAGCAGTACTTC.

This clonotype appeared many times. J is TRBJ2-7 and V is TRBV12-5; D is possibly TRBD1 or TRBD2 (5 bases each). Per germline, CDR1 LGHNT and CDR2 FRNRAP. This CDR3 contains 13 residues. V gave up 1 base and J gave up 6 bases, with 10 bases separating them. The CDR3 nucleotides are TGTGCTAGTGGTTTGGGAGAGGGGAGCGAGCAGTACTTC. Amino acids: CASGLGEGSEQYF.

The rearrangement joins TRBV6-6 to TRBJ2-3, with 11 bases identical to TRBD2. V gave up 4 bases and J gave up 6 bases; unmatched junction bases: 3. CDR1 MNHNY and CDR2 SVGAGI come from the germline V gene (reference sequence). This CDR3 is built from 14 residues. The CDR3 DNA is TGTGCCAGCAGTTCTAGCGGGGGGCGGGATACGCAGTATTTT. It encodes CASSSSGGRDTQYF.

The DNA of the CDR3 is TGTGCCAGCAGTTACTCCGGCGCGGCAGGGAACTATGGCTACACCTTC. This sequence encodes CASSYSGAAGNYGYTF. V and J are TRBV6-2 or TRBV6-3 and TRBJ1-2; possibly TRBD1 for D (5 bases). Per the germline V gene, CDR1 is MNHEY and CDR2 is SVGEGT. The V and J ends lost 0 bases and 2 bases respectively, with 13 bases between them. The CDR3 is made up of 16 amino acids.

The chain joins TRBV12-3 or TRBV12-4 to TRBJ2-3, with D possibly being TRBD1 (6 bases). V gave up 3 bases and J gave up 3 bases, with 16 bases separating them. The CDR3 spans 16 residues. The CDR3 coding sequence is TGTGCCAGCAGTTTTACAGGGCGGGTTTGGACAGATACGCAGTATTTT. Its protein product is CASSFTGRVWTDTQYF.

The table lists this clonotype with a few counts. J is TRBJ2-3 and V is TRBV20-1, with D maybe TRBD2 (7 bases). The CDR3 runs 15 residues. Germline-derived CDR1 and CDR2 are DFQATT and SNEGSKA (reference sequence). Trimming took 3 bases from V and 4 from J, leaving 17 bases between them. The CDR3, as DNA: TGCAGTGCTAGCCCTGGGGGGGCGCTGGCAGATACGCAGTATTTT. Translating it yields CSASPGGALADTQYF.

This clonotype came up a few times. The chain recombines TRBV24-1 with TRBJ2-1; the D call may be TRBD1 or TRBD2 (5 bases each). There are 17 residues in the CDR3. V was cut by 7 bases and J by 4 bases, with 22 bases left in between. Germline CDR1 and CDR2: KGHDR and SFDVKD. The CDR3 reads CATSPRFGGVLYNEQFF. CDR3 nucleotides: TGTGCCACCAGCCCTCGGTTTGGGGGAGTTTTGTACAATGAGCAGTTCTTC.

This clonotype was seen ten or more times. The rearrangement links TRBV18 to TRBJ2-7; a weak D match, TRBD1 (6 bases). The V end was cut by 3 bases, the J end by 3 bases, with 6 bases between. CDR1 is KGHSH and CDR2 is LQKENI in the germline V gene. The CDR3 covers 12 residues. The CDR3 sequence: CASSPTGYEQYF. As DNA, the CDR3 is TGTGCCAGCTCACCGACAGGCTACGAGCAGTACTTC.

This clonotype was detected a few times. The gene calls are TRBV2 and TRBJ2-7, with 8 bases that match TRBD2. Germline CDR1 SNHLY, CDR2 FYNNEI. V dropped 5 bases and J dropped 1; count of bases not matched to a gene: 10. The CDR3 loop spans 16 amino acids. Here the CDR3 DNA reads TGTGCCAGCAGTCCCACCGCTAGCGGGTCTTCCTACGAGCAGTACTTC. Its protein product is CASSPTASGSSYEQYF.

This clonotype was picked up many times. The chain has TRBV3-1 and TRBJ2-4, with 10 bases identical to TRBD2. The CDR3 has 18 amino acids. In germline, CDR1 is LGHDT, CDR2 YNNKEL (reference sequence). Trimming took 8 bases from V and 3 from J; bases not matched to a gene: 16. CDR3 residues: CASSSPSGGLPLKNIQYF. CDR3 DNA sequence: TGTGCCAGCTCGTCCCCTAGCGGGGGCCTGCCGCTCAAAAACATTCAGTACTTC.

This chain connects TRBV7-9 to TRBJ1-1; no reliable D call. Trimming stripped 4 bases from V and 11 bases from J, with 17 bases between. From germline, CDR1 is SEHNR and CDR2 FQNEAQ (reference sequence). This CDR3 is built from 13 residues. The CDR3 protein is CASSSVRGLGAFF. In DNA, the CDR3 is TGTGCCAGCAGCTCGGTCCGCGGACTGGGTGCTTTCTTT.

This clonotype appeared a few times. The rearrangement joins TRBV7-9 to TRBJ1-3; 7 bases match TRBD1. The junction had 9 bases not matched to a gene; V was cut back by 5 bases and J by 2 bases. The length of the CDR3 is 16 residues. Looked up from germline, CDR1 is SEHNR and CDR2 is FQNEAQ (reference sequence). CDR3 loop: CASSARDRAPGNTIYF. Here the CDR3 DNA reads TGTGCCAGCAGCGCCCGAGACAGGGCCCCTGGAAACACCATATATTTT.

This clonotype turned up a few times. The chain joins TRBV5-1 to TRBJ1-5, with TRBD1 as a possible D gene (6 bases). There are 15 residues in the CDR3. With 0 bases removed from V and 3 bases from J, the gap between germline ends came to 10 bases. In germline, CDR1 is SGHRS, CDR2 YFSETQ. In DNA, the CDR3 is TGCGCCAGCAGCTTGGCGTCAGGGGTCAATCAGCCCCAGCATTTT. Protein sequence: CASSLASGVNQPQHF. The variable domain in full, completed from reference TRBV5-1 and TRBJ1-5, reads KAGVTQTPRYLIKTRGQQVTLSCSPISGHRSVSWYQQTPGQGLQFLFEYFSETQRNKGNFPGRFSGRQFSNSRSEMNVSTLELGDSALYLCASSLASGVNQPQHFGDGTRLSIL.

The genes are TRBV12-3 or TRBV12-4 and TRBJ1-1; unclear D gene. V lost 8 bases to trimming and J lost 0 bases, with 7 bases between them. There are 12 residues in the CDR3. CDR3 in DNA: TGTGCCAGCCAGGTCATGAACACTGAAGCTTTCTTT. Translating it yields CASQVMNTEAFF.

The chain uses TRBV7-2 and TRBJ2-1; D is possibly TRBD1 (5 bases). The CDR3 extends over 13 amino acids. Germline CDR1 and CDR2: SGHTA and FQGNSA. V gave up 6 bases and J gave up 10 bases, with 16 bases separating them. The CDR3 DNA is TGTGCCAGCAGTACCCGGACATTTGTAGAGCAGTTCTTC. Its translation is CASSTRTFVEQFF.

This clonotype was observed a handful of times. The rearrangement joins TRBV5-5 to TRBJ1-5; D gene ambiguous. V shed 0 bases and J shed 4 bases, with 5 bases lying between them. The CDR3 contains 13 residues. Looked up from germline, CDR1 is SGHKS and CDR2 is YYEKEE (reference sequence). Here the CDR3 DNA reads TGTGCCAGCAGCTTGGTCCTTAATCAGCCCCAGCATTTT. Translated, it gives CASSLVLNQPQHF.

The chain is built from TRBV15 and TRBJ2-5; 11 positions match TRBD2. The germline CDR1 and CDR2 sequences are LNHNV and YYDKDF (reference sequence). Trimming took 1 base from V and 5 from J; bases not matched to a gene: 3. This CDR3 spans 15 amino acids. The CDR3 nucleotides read TGTGCCACCAGCAGAGGGGGACTAGCGGCGGAGACCCAGTACTTC. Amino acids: CATSRGGLAAETQYF.

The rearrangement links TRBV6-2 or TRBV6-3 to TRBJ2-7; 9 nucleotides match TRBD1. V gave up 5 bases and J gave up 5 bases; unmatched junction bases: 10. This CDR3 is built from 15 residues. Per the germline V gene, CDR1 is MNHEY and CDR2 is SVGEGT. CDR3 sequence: CASSRRDRDADEQYF. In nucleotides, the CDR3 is TGTGCCAGCAGTCGGAGGGACAGGGATGCGGACGAGCAGTACTTC.

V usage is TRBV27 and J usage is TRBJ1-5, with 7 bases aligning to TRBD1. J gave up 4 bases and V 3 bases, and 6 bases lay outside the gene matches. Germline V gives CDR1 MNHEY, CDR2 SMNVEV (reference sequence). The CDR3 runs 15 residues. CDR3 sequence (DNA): TGTGCCAGCAGTTTCGGGACAGCTTCTAATCAGCCCCAGCATTTT. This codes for CASSFGTASNQPQHF.

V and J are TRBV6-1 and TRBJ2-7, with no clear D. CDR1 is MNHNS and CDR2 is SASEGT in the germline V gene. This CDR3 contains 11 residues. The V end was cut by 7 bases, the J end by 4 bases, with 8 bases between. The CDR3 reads CASTIGYEQYF. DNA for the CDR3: TGTGCCAGCACGATCGGGTACGAGCAGTACTTC.

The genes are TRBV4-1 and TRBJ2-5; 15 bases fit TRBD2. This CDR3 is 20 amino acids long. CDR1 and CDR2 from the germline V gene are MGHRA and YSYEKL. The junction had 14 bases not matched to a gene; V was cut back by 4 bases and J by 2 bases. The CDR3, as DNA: TGCGCCAGCAGCCGACCGGGACTAGCGGGGGGAGGGGATCTTCAAGAGACCCAGTACTTC. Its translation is CASSRPGLAGGGDLQETQYF.

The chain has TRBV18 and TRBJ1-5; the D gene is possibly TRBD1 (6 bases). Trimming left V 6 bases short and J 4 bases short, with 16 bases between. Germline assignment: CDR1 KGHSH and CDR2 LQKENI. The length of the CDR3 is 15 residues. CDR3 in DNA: TGTGCCAGCTCTACCACGTCCCAGGGGAATCAGCCCCAGCATTTT. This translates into CASSTTSQGNQPQHF. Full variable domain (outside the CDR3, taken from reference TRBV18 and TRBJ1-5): NAGVMQNPRHLVRRRGQEARLRCSPMKGHSHVYWYRQLPEEGLKFMVYLQKENIIDESGMPKERFSAEFPKEGPSILRIQQVVRGDSAAYFCASSTTSQGNQPQHFGDGTRLSIL.

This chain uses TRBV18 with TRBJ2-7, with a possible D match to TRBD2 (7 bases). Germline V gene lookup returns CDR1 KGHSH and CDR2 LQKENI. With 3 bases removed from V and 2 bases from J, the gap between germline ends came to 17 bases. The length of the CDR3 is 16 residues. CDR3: CASSPRGGFATYEQYF. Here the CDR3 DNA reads TGTGCCAGCTCACCGAGGGGGGGCTTTGCGACCTACGAGCAGTACTTC.

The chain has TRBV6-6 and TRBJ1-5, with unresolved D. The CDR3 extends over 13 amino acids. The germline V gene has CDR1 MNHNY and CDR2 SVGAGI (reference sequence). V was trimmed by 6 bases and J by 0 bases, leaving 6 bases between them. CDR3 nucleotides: TGTGCCAGCAGAAGAAATAGCAATCAGCCCCAGCATTTT. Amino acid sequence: CASRRNSNQPQHF.

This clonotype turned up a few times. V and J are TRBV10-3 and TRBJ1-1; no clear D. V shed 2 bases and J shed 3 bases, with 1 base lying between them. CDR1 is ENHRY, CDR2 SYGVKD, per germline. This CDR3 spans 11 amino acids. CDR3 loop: CAISEDTEAFF. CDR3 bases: TGTGCCATCAGTGAGGACACTGAAGCTTTCTTT.